One sample yielded the 5 T cell receptor beta chains listed below, sequenced in a study of siplizumab effects on memory and regulatory T cells. Produced via immunoSEQ multiplex PCR; TCRdb's table is partial and in-frame only. The sample has about 110,000 clones, over 85% seen once; the top ten hold approximately 1.2%. Sequenced input: CD4+ T cells sorted from blood. The receptors were gathered from a human donor in good health.

This chain links TRBV5-1 with TRBJ2-7; TRBD2 agrees at 7 bases. The CDR3 runs to 13 residues. The junction had 6 bases not matched to a gene; V was cut back by 3 bases and J by 6 bases. The germline V gene has CDR1 SGHRS and CDR2 YFSETQ. The CDR3 sequence: CASSWGGVVEQYF. The DNA for the CDR3 is TGCGCCAGCAGCTGGGGGGGAGTTGTCGAGCAGTACTTC.

This chain connects TRBV7-9 to TRBJ2-1; TRBD2 matches at 10 bases. Germline V CDR1 and CDR2: SEHNR, FQNEAQ (reference sequence). The J segment lost 8 bases and the V segment lost 5 bases, leaving 15 bases of the junction unmatched. The CDR3 consists of 17 residues. The CDR3 DNA reads as TGTGCCAGCAGCAGTTCCTGGGCTAGCGGGAGTTTATATGAGCAGTTCTTC. Translated, it gives CASSSSWASGSLYEQFF.

This sequence joins TRBV10-3 and TRBJ2-5; D remains unclear. The length of the CDR3 is 12 residues. V was pared by 11 bases and J by 1 base, with 11 bases between. Per germline, CDR1 ENHRY and CDR2 SYGVKD. CDR3 DNA: TGTGCCGCCGGGTCGTCCCAAGAGACCCAGTACTTC. It translates to CAAGSSQETQYF.

This sequence joins TRBV7-8 and TRBJ2-1, with 7 bases that match TRBD2. Germline lookup yields CDR1 SGHVS and CDR2 FQNEAQ. The junction had 6 bases not matched to a gene; V was cut back by 1 base and J by 0 bases. The CDR3 consists of 17 residues. The CDR3 reads CASSLGGSGSSYNEQFF. The CDR3, as DNA: TGTGCCAGCAGCTTAGGCGGGAGTGGCAGCTCCTACAATGAGCAGTTCTTC.

The genes are TRBV6-5 and TRBJ2-2, with D maybe TRBD2 (5 bases). CDR3 length: 13 residues. Germline V gives CDR1 MNHEY, CDR2 SVGAGI. The V and J ends lost 10 bases and 1 base respectively, with 10 bases between them. The CDR3 DNA sequence: TGTGCCACGGAGGACGAGAACACCGGGGAGCTGTTTTTT. Protein: CATEDENTGELFF.